A single sample gave rise to the 15 T cell receptor beta chains below, sequenced in a study of Ad26.COV2.S vaccination and SARS-CoV-2 variants. Treatment indicated: approximately 18 received Ad26.COV2.S at low or high dose, single or two shots; roughly five received placebo; per-sample allocation not given. Samples analyzed were those drawn on day 63 after the first vaccine or placebo injection. The method was immunoSEQ multiplex PCR; TCRdb's version includes in-frame clones alone and lacks a portion of them. The sample shows some 270,000 clones, 70% to 90% of them seen only once. Source: peripheral blood, taken in a trial of Ad26.COV2.S vaccine versus placebo. Every receptor here comes from a person between 18 and 60 years old who received the Ad26.COV2.S COVID-19 vaccine or a placebo.

This sequence joins TRBV30 and TRBJ2-5, with TRBD2 identical over 10 bases. V trimming: 0 bases; J trimming: 5 bases; junction bases outside the gene matches: 6. The germline gives CDR1 GTSNPN, CDR2 SVGIG (reference sequence). The CDR3 is 15 amino acids. CDR3 DNA sequence: TGTGCCTGGAGTGTGGGGCTAGCGGGAGCTGAGACCCAGTACTTC. This translates into CAWSVGLAGAETQYF.

The CDR3 coding sequence is TGTGCCAGCAGAATGAACACTGAAGCTTTCTTT. This encodes CASRMNTEAFF. The J gene is TRBJ1-1, the V gene TRBV6-5; D not certain. Trimming removed 6 bases from V and 0 bases from J, with 2 bases in between. The CDR3 loop spans 11 amino acids. Germline V gene data show CDR1 as MNHEY and CDR2 as SVGAGI.

This chain connects TRBV5-1 to TRBJ2-3, with TRBD2 matching 8 bases. The CDR3 extends over 17 amino acids. V trimming: 4 bases; J trimming: 2 bases; junction bases outside the gene matches: 12. Looked up from germline, CDR1 is SGHRS and CDR2 is YFSETQ. CDR3 sequence: CASSPPPLAAYTDTQYF. In DNA, the CDR3 is TGCGCCAGCAGCCCCCCCCCACTAGCGGCCTACACAGATACGCAGTATTTT.

The CDR3 spells CASSPGTANTGELFF. CDR3 bases: TGTGCCAGCAGCCCCGGGACGGCGAACACCGGGGAGCTGTTTTTT. The gene calls are TRBV7-9 and TRBJ2-2; TRBD1 or TRBD2 may be the D gene (5 bases each). This CDR3 is built from 15 residues. V lost 5 bases to trimming and J lost 0 bases, with 10 bases between them. Germline lookup yields CDR1 SEHNR and CDR2 FQNEAQ (reference sequence).

This chain joins TRBV6-5 and TRBJ1-4; D possibly corresponds to TRBD1 (5 bases). The CDR3 runs to 14 residues. CDR1 MNHEY and CDR2 SVGAGI come from the germline V gene. The germline V and J ends were trimmed by 3 bases and 8 bases, with 13 bases remaining between them. CDR3 coding DNA: TGTGCCAGCAGTTATAGTCCGGGGCAGGAAAAACTGTTTTTT. This gives the protein CASSYSPGQEKLFF.

The rearrangement joins TRBV21-1 to TRBJ1-1. TRBV21-1 is a pseudogene locus. The CDR3 covers 13 residues. The chain's CDR3 is CASSKGSGTEAFF. The DNA of the CDR3 is TGTGCCAGCAGCAAAGGGTCCGGCACTGAAGCTTTCTTT.

The CDR3 protein is CASSERGRGDDYGYTF. CDR3 sequence (DNA): TGTGCCAGCAGTGAAAGGGGCAGGGGCGATGACTATGGCTACACCTTC. This rearrangement joins TRBV25-1 to TRBJ1-2, with D tentatively TRBD1 (6 bases). This CDR3 region has 16 residues. Germline values: CDR1 MGHDK, CDR2 SYGVNS. Trimming left V 2 bases short and J 3 bases short, with 16 bases between.

The gene calls are TRBV4-2 and TRBJ1-6; D is unclear. Germline-derived CDR1 and CDR2 are LGHNA and YNFKEQ. The CDR3 length is 16 residues. Deletions cut 4 bases from V and 14 bases from J, with 24 bases between. The DNA for the CDR3 is TGTGCCAGCAGCCTCCCGGGTAACACTGCCAAGAGGTCCCTCCACTTT. Protein sequence: CASSLPGNTAKRSLHF.

The chain employs TRBV25-1 and TRBJ1-1; D possibly corresponds to TRBD1 (6 bases). V dropped 4 bases and J dropped 4 bases, with 10 bases sitting between them. Per the germline V gene, CDR1 is MGHDK and CDR2 is SYGVNS. CDR3 length equals 13 residues. In DNA, the CDR3 is TGTGCCAGCAGTGCGACGGGGGCCACTGAAGCTTTCTTT. This translates into CASSATGATEAFF.

This chain connects TRBV12-3 or TRBV12-4 to TRBJ2-7, with D maybe TRBD1 (6 bases). The germline V and J ends were trimmed by 5 bases and 2 bases, with 10 bases remaining between them. CDR3 length equals 13 residues. The chain's CDR3 is CASSPGHTYEQYV. The CDR3 DNA reads as TGTGCCAGCAGTCCGGGACACACCTACGAGCAGTACGTC.

The table lists this clone with a count of one. The rearrangement uses TRBV21-1 and TRBJ1-5; the listed D gene, TRBD1, was not tested against the DNA. TRBV21-1 has pseudogene status. The CDR3 covers 16 residues. CDR3 amino acids: CASSPRTGPSNQPQHF. CDR3 bases: TGTGCCAGCAGCCCCAGGACAGGGCCGAGCAATCAGCCCCAGCATTTT.

This clone was observed a few times. This chain links TRBV3-1 (or the pseudogene TRBV3-2) with TRBJ1-5, with 12 bases aligning to TRBD1. Germline V gene data show CDR1 as LGHDT and CDR2 as YNNKEL (reference sequence). The CDR3 totals 19 residues. Trimming took 4 bases from V and 0 from J; bases not matched to a gene: 10. In nucleotides, the CDR3 is TGTGCCAGCAGCCGAGGGACAGGGGGCGCATCAAGTAGCAATCAGCCCCAGCATTTT. Translation: CASSRGTGGASSSNQPQHF.

The chain uses TRBV6-2 or TRBV6-3 and TRBJ2-3; D is unresolved. V was cut by 0 bases and J by 0 bases, with 7 bases left in between. Germline V lookup: CDR1 MNHEY, CDR2 SVGEGT. The CDR3 contains 15 residues. The CDR3, as DNA: TGTGCCAGCAGTTACTCTCGTACTAGCACAGATACGCAGTATTTT. Its translation is CASSYSRTSTDTQYF.

This clone was counted between two and nine times. The chain combines TRBV11-2 with TRBJ1-3, with D hard to call. Germline lookup yields CDR1 SGHAT and CDR2 FQNNGV. There are 14 residues in the CDR3. The germline V and J ends were trimmed by 1 base and 0 bases, with 4 bases remaining between them. CDR3 region: CASSLGGSGNTIYF. The CDR3 DNA follows: TGTGCCAGCAGCTTAGGGGGCTCTGGAAACACCATATATTTT.

This sequence joins TRBV3-1 (or the pseudogene TRBV3-2) and TRBJ2-5; D not certain. Trimming left V 0 bases short and J 1 base short, with 9 bases between. The CDR3 has 15 residues. The V gene's germline CDR1 is LGHDT and CDR2 YNNKEL (reference sequence). CDR3 loop: CASSQDRRIQETQYF. The DNA of the CDR3 is TGTGCCAGCAGCCAAGATCGGCGGATCCAAGAGACCCAGTACTTC.